This entry is about one T cell receptor beta chain. CDR3 length: 16 residues. Germline lookup yields CDR1 MDHEN and CDR2 SYDVKM. This record comes from a study of T cells expressing NK-cell markers. For the study at large: The sequencing cohort of eight donors included seven HCMV-seropositive individuals and one seronegative individual.

TCRdb reworked the 5' RACE reads into one entry per CDR3 protein, no DNA. The listing records roughly 390,000 distinct CDR3 sequences. The chain combines TRBV28 with TRBJ2-1; the TRBD2 assignment by TCRdb is unverifiable without DNA. Source material: blood T cells: a sorted CD56 or NKG2C T cell subset, CD4+ or CD8+ T cells, or bulk PBMC T cells (not recorded which). The clonotype originates from a man aged 18 to 70 in good health. CDR3 sequence reads: CASRTPSGGAYNEQFF.